This TCR beta chain was sequenced during a study of cytomegalovirus exposure and HLA in healthy donors (dated by TCRdb to the late 2010s). Regarding the research as a whole: An earlier analysis of some 600 of the donors reported around 280 Gb of sequence data and roughly 120 million unique TCR beta sequences obtained from some 200 million T cells. An early release covering 550 to 700 HLA-typed donors comprised about 290 gigabases of sequencing data and around 85 million unique TCR sequences. Among the roughly 400 genotyped donors, 75% to 90% belonged to the genetic ancestry cluster associated with self-reported Caucasian donors. The study was designed to test whether signatures of past pathogen exposure could be identified by cataloging public T cell receptors. The study used immunosequencing to profile the T cell repertoires of some 600 subjects and linked those repertoires to cytomegalovirus serostatus. A separate validation cohort of about 110 different subjects was used in addition to the roughly 700-subject first cohort. To predict cytomegalovirus infection status, the study brought together high-throughput TCR immunosequencing, statistical association of individual TCRs with disease status, and machine learning. In a later analysis, previously published TCR beta repertoires from 550 to 700 donors were re-analyzed and high-resolution HLA genotyping was added so that TCR occurrence patterns could be studied. Rather than using new phenotypic data, the later analysis identified candidate immune exposures from TCR beta sequences and from how often those sequences occurred across donors. In an earlier analysis of 587 of the donors, high-throughput TCR beta sequencing was used to judge whether each TCR beta V gene segment behaved as functional or pseudogenic. Donor age, sex, ethnicity and CMV serostatus were compiled alongside the repertoire data. Genome-wide SNP genotypes for about 55% of the roughly 670 donors were used in a later genetic analysis, which treated that subset as a discovery cohort. Every repertoire in the discovery cohort had been generated on one and the same sequencing platform. Both class I and class II loci were covered by HLA typing, at four-digit resolution. The number of donors typed differed by locus, with about 629-640 for A, B, C, DRB1 and DQB1, around 560 for DQA1, 600 to 610 for DPA1, and around 450 for DPB1. Because of strong linkage in the cohort, roughly 5 DR-DQ haplotypes were treated as single units for association and clustering. Among roughly 400 genotyped donors of the cohort, an average of around 250,000 unique TCR beta nucleotide sequences was sequenced per donor, of which about 19% were non-productive.

Study-wide conclusions, independent of this receptor: According to a later analysis, parvovirus B19, influenza, CMV and Epstein-Barr virus appeared linked to several top co-occurrence clusters. A cluster of highly shared sequence variants was judged likely to be a technical artifact of the sequencing pipeline. A later genetic analysis associated a missense DCLRE1C variant with V-gene and J-gene trimming of TCR beta chains, and an independent cohort replicated the association. A later genetic analysis reported fewer N-insertions in productive TCRs among donors in an Asian-associated ancestry cluster than the roughly 700-donor mean. In a later analysis, HLA-associated TCR beta chains showed more clonal expansion and lower generation probabilities than non-associated chains that were equally common. Because the 87-base-pair reads could not distinguish some IMGT-functional V segments, including TRBV6-2 and TRBV6-3, those segments were excluded. Because counts were too low, about 18 rarely observed V segments, including chromosome 9 orphons, were excluded from the earlier analysis of fewer than 650 of the donors. Immune exposure information for the cohort was limited to CMV serostatus. The study listed over 150 TCR beta chains as associated with cytomegalovirus. A later analysis found that TCR association rates varied across HLA loci, with DRB1 alleles showing the most associated TCRs and HLA-C alleles the fewest. The presence/absence analyses assumed that sequencing depth was roughly uniform across donors, and that assumption may not be true. A few of the identified cytomegalovirus-associated TCR beta chains were confirmed in vitro to be specific for cytomegalovirus antigens. While some public TCRs were present in many individuals, most TCR sequences turned up only very rarely across donors. Cytomegalovirus status was reported to be diagnosed by the classifier with high specificity and sensitivity in both the original and validation cohorts. This cohort had only TCR beta chains sequenced, and the lack of alpha or paired-chain data limited which features could be detected. The authors suggested that the approach could potentially be generalized to other disease states and immunological phenotypes. Correlated functional status among segregating V segments might reflect linkage disequilibrium, but an unknown experimental factor could not be ruled out. HLA typing was unavailable for some donors at each locus, so association tests used only the typed subset. An earlier analysis of around 500 of the donors showed that most TCR beta V segments appeared in productive rearrangements either about 90% or about 30% of the time, which broadly matched IMGT annotations. According to a later analysis, most CMV-associated TCR beta chains appeared to be HLA-restricted, and the HLA associations seemed to be driven largely by CMV exposure. A further reported finding was that TCR beta sequences accurately predicted the HLA-A and HLA-B alleles for most subjects in the first cohort. At a false discovery rate of 0.05, a later analysis linked 16,000 or so TCR beta sequences to specific HLA alleles. When HLA alleles, especially DR and DQ, strongly co-occurred, attributing TCR associations to individual alleles was difficult.

CDR1 and CDR2 are drawn from the germline V gene: MDHEN, SYDVKM. Trimming accounts for 3 bases at V and 6 bases at J, while the number of junction bases matched to no gene is 2. The CDR3, cysteine through phenylalanine, is 13 amino acids long. The sequence is cut down to CDR3 DNA, 39 bases in frame from base 1. The cohort consisted of 650 to 700 healthy bone marrow donors. At the time of sampling, all cohort members were nominally healthy, though unrecorded immune exposures were likely present. The donor tested CMV seronegative and was one of the 352 seronegative cohort members. Each donor provided a peripheral blood sample, and peripheral blood mononuclear cells were used for TCR beta sequencing. The Qiagen DNeasy Blood Extraction Kit was used to extract genomic DNA from the blood cell samples. The library relied on the immunoSEQ multiplex PCR assay. A mixture of 60 forward primers for TCR Vbeta segments and 13 reverse primers for TCR Jbeta segments was used in the multiplex PCR. The CDR3 region of rearranged TCR beta genes was amplified from genomic DNA by a multiplex PCR assay. Amplified TCR beta libraries were sequenced as 87-base-pair reads on the Illumina HiSeq System. In the original analysis: A later analysis tallied around 87 million unique TCR beta chains across the 700 or so repertoires, and about 10 million of those chains were shared by two or more donors. To remove PCR and sequencing errors, raw reads were error-corrected and collapsed into unique sequences using a nearest-neighbor algorithm that merged closely related sequences. V, D and J gene segments were assigned by aligning CDR3 sequences to IMGT reference sequences. For a sequence to be retained, a match of at least six nucleotides to both a V gene segment and a J gene segment was required. Rearrangements were called productive when the CDR3 lacked stop codons and stayed in frame with V and J; all others were non-productive. CDR3 was defined according to IMGT convention as the region running from the second conserved V-encoded cysteine to the conserved J-encoded phenylalanine. The earlier analysis of 587 of the donors excluded sequences that lacked an unambiguous match to a single V gene segment. In an earlier analysis of approximately 590 of the donors, a V segment was called functional when productive rearrangements were above 56.7%, and segregating when the standard deviation between donors exceeded 5%. A statistical classification framework was built for diagnosing cytomegalovirus status from the catalog of TCR beta chain sequences. In a later analysis, V and J genes were assigned by comparing TCR nucleotide sequences against IMGT/GENE-DB human TR gene sequences. Using the TCRdist pipeline, a later analysis assigned CDR3 sequences along with most-parsimonious VDJ recombination scenarios. In a later analysis, every TCR beta chain was defined by the combination of its CDR3 amino acid sequence and its V-gene family, and reads without a unique V-gene family were dropped. To address suspected cross-contamination and a sequencing artifact, a later analysis removed 450 to 700 highly shared, low-generation-probability nucleotide sequences. In a later analysis, a clonal expansion index for each public chain was calculated from normalized within-repertoire ranks of inferred template counts. In a later analysis, generation probabilities were computed with a VDJ recombination model fitted to out-of-frame rearrangements, and the resulting probabilities were checked against IGoR. Hypergeometric tests were used in a later analysis to score TCR-TCR, TCR-HLA and TCR-CMV co-occurrence, with a repertoire-size bias correction applied to the TCR pairs. To estimate false discovery rates, a later analysis permuted the HLA or CMV assignments 20 times. In a later analysis, co-occurring TCRs were grouped using DBSCAN, and TCRdist sequence similarity was added for clustering within HLA-allele-positive subsets. Repertoires with fewer than 30,000 or more than 120,000 public chains were left out of co-occurrence clustering, as were a few repertoires with anomalous nucleotide sharing. TCRdb's version of the immuneACCESS table is confined to in-frame rearrangements and falls short of the full clone set. An unresolved V gene accounts for under half of the shortfall where checked; the remainder is of unknown origin. V, J and clone size derive from that table, while D and trimming were established from the DNA sequence. This sample comprises approximately 130,000 clones, about two thirds of them detected only once. Under 2.5% of the sample is taken by the ten largest.

Concerning this clone itself: It lacks a known antigen. No quality values exist for individual bases; no much larger clone is one base distant.

Here the chain combines TRBV28 and TRBJ1-2; TRBD1 fits 9 bases in the junction. The clonotype was recovered from a woman between 35 and 50 years old in good health and CMV-seronegative. Sequenced sample: PBMCs. The nucleotides read TGTGCCAGCAGTTTGGGGACAGGGAATGGCTACACCTTC. Its protein reads: CASSLGTGNGYTF.